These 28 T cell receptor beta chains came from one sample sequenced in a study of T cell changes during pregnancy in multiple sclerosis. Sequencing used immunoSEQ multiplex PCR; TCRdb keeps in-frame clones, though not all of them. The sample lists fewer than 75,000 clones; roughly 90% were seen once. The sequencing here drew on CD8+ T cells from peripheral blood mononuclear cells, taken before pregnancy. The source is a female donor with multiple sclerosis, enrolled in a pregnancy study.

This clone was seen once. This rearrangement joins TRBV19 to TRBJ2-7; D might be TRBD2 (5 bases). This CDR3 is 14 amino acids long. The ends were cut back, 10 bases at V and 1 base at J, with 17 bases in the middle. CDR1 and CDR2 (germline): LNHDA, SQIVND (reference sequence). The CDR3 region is CATAKLWESYEQYF. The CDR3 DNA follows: TGTGCCACCGCCAAGCTGTGGGAGTCCTACGAGCAGTACTTC.

CDR3: CATSSGQGITDTQYF. CDR3 nucleotides: TGTGCCACCAGCAGCGGACAGGGTATCACAGATACGCAGTATTTT. The chain combines TRBV15 with TRBJ2-3; 8 bases line up with TRBD1. The germline V gene encodes CDR1 LNHNV and CDR2 YYDKDF (reference sequence). The CDR3 length is 15 residues. J was trimmed by 2 bases and V by 3 bases; bases with no gene match: 4. Looking up the rest from reference TRBV15 and TRBJ2-3 gives the full variable domain: DAMVIQNPRYQVTQFGKPVTLSCSQTLNHNVMYWYQQKSSQAPKLLFHYYDKDFNNEADTPDNFQSRRPNTSFCFLDIRSPGLGDTAMYLCATSSGQGITDTQYFGPGTRLTVL.

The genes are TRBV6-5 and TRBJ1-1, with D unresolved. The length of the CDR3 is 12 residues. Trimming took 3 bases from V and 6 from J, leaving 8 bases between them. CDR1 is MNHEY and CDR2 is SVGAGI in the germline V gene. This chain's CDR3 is CASSYSPPEAFF. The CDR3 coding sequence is TGTGCCAGCAGTTATTCTCCCCCTGAAGCTTTCTTT.

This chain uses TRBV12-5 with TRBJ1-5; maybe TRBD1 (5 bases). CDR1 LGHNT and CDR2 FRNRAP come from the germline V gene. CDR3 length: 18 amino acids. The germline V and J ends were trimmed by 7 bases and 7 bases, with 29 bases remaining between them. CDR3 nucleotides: TGTGCTAGTGTCCAAGGGGCGCCCAGAAGGGGATTGACGCAGCCCCAGCATTTT. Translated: CASVQGAPRRGLTQPQHF.

This CDR3 is CASSPKDRRYQPQHF. The CDR3 nucleotides read TGTGCCAGCAGCCCGAAGGACAGGAGGTATCAGCCCCAGCATTTT. V gene TRBV28 combines with J gene TRBJ1-5, with 7 bases identical to TRBD1. CDR1 and CDR2 from the germline V gene are MDHEN and SYDVKM. The CDR3 runs to 15 residues. Trimming at V came to 6 bases and at J to 5 bases, leaving 10 bases not matched to a gene.

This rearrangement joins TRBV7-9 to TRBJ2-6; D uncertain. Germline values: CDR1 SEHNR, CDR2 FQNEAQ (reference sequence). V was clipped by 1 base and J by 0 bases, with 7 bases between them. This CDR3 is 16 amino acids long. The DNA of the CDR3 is TGTGCCAGCAGCTTAGTCCAATTCTCTGGGGCCAACGTCCTGACTTTC. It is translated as CASSLVQFSGANVLTF.

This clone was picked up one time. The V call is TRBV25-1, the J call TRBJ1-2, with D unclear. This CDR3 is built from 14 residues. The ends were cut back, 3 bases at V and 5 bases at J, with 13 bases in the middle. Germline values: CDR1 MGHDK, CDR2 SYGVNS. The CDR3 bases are TGTGCCAGCAGTGATCCCGGGGTTGGATATGGCTACACCTTC. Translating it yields CASSDPGVGYGYTF.

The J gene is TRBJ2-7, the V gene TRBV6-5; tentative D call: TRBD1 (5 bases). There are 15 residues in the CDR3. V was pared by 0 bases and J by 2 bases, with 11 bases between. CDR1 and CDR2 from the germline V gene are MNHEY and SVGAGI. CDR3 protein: CASSYSQGRTYEQYF. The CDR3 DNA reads TGTGCCAGCAGTTACTCGCAGGGTCGCACCTACGAGCAGTACTTC.

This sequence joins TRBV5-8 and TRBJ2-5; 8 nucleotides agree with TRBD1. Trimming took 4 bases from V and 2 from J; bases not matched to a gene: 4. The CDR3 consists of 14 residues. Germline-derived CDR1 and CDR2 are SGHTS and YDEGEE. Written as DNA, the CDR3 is TGTGCCAGCAGCCCGAGACAGGGGCAAGAGACCCAGTACTTC. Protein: CASSPRQGQETQYF.

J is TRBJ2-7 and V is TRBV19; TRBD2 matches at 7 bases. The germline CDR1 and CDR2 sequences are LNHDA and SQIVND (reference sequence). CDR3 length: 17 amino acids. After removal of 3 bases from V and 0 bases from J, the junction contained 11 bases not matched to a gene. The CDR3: CASSIRVGSGDSYEQYF. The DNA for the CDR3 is TGTGCCAGTAGTATCAGAGTCGGGAGCGGGGACTCCTACGAGCAGTACTTC.

CDR3 amino acids: CASSQERGGTEAFF. DNA of the CDR3: TGCGCCAGCAGCCAAGAGAGGGGGGGAACTGAAGCTTTCTTT. The chain uses TRBV4-1 and TRBJ1-1, with a possible D match to TRBD1 (6 bases). CDR3 length: 14 amino acids. V lost 0 bases, J lost 5 bases, and 10 bases lay in between. CDR1 is MGHRA and CDR2 is YSYEKL in the germline V gene.

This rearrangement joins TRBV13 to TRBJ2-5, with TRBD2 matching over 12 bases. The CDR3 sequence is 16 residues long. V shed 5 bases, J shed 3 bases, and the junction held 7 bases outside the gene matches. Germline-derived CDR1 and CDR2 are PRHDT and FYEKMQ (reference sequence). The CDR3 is CASSLRLAGDEETQYF. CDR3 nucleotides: TGTGCCAGCAGCCTTCGACTAGCGGGGGATGAAGAGACCCAGTACTTC.

The CDR3: CASSLGSGGDEQFF. CDR3 nucleotides: TGTGCCAGCAGCTTAGGATCGGGGGGGGATGAGCAGTTCTTC. The chain recombines TRBV7-8 with TRBJ2-1; 8 nucleotides agree with TRBD2. The CDR3 consists of 14 residues. Germline lookup yields CDR1 SGHVS and CDR2 FQNEAQ. V lost 1 base, J lost 8 bases, and 4 bases stayed unmatched.

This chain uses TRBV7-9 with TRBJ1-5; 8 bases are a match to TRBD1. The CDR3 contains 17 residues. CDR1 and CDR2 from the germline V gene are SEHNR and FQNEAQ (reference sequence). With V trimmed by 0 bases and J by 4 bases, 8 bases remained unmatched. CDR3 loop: CASSLALEGQVNQPQHF. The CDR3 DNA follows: TGTGCCAGCAGCTTAGCGCTCGAGGGACAGGTGAATCAGCCCCAGCATTTT.

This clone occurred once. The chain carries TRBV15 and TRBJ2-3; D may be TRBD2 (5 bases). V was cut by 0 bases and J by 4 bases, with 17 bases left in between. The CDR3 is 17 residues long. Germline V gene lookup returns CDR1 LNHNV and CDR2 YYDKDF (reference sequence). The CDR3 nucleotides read TGTGCCACCAGCAGAGATGGGCAGTCAAGAGGGCCAGATACGCAGTATTTT. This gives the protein CATSRDGQSRGPDTQYF.

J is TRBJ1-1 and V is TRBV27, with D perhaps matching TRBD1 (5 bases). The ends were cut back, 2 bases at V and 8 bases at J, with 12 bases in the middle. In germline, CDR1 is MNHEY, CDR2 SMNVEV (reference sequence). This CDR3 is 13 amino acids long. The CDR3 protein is CASSLTTGPEAFF. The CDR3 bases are TGTGCCAGCAGTTTAACTACAGGTCCGGAAGCTTTCTTT.

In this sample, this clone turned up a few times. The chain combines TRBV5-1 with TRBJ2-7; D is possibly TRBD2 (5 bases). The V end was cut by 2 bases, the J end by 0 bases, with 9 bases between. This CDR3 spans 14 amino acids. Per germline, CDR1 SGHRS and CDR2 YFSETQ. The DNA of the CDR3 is TGCGCCAGCAGCTTTACGGGGAGCTCCTACGAGCAGTACTTC. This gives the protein CASSFTGSSYEQYF.

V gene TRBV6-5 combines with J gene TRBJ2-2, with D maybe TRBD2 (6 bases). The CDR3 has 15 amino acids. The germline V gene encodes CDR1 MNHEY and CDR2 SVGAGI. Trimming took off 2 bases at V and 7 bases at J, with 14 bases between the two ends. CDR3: CASSYGGGEDGELFF. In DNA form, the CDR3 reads TGTGCCAGCAGTTACGGTGGCGGGGAGGACGGGGAGCTGTTTTTT.

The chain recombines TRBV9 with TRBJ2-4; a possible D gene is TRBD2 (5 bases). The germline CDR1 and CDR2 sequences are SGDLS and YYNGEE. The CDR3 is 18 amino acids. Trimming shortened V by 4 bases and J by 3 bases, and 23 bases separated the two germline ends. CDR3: CASSPPTREQGGKNIQYF. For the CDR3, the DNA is TGTGCCAGCAGCCCGCCCACGAGGGAACAAGGAGGCAAAAACATTCAGTACTTC. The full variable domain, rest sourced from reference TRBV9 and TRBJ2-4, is DSGVTQTPKHLITATGQRVTLRCSPRSGDLSVYWYQQSLDQGLQFLIQYYNGEERAKGNILERFSAQQFPDLHSELNLSSLELGDSALYFCASSPPTREQGGKNIQYFGAGTRLSVL.

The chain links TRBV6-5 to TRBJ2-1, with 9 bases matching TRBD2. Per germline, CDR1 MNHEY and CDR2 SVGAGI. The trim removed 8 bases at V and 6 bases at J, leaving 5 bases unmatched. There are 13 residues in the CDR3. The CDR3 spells CASSGTSTNEQFF. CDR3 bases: TGTGCCAGCTCCGGGACTAGCACCAATGAGCAGTTCTTC.

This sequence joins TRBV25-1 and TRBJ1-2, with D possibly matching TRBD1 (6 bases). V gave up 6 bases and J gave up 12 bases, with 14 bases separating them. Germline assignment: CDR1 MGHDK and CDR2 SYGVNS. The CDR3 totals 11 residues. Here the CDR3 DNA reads TGTGCCAGCAGCTTCAGGGGTGAGGACACCTTC. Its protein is CASSFRGEDTF.

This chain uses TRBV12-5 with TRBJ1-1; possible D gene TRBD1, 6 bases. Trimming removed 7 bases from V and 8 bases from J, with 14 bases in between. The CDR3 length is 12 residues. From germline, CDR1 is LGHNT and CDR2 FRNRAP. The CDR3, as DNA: TGTGCTAGTGCCCCCCCTGGGGGCGAAGCTTTCTTT. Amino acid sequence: CASAPPGGEAFF. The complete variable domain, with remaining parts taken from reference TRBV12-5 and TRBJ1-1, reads DARVTQTPRHKVTEMGQEVTMRCQPILGHNTVFWYRQTMMQGLELLAYFRNRAPLDDSGMPKDRFSAEMPDATLATLKIQPSEPRDSAVYFCASAPPGGEAFFGQGTRLTVV.

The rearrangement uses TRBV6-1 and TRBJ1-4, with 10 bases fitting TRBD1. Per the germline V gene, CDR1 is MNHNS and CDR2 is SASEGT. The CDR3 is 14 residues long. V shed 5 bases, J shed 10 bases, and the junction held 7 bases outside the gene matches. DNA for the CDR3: TGTGCCAGCAGTATCGGGACAGGGGACGGAAAACTGTTTTTT. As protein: CASSIGTGDGKLFF.

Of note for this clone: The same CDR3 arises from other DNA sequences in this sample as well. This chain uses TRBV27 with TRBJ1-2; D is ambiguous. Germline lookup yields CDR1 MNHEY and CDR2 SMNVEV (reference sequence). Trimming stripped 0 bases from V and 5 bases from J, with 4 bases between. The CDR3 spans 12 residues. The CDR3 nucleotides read TGTGCCAGCAGTTTATCCGGGTATGGCTACACCTTC. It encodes CASSLSGYGYTF.

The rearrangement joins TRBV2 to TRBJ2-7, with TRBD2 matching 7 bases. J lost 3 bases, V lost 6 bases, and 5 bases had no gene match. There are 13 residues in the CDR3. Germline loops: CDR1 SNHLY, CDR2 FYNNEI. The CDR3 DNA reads TGTGCCAGCAGCGGACTAGGAGGCTACGAGCAGTACTTC. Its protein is CASSGLGGYEQYF. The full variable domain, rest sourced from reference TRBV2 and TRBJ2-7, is EPEVTQTPSHQVTQMGQEVILRCVPISNHLYFYWYRQILGQKVEFLVSFYNNEISEKSEIFDDQFSVERPDGSNFTLKIRSTKLEDSAMYFCASSGLGGYEQYFGPGTRLTVT.

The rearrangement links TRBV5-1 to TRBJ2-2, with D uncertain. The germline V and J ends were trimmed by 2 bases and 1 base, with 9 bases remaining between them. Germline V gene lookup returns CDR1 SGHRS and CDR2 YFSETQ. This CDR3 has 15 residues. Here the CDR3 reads CASSLYRQNTGELFF. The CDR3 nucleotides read TGCGCCAGCAGCTTATACCGACAGAACACCGGGGAGCTGTTTTTT.

The CDR3 region is CASSHGLGYTF. The CDR3 DNA reads as TGTGCCAGCAGCCACGGGTTAGGCTACACCTTC. The chain couples TRBV28 to TRBJ1-2; no firm D call. The CDR3 loop spans 11 amino acids. With 6 bases removed from V and 8 bases from J, the gap between germline ends came to 10 bases. CDR1 and CDR2 from the germline V gene are MDHEN and SYDVKM.

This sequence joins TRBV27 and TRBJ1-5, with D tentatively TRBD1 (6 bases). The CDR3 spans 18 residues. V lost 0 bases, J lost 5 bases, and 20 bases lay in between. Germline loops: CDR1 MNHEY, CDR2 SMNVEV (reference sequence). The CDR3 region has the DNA TGTGCCAGCAGTTTATCGACCCCTACACAGGGATCCTATCAGCCCCAGCATTTT. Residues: CASSLSTPTQGSYQPQHF.